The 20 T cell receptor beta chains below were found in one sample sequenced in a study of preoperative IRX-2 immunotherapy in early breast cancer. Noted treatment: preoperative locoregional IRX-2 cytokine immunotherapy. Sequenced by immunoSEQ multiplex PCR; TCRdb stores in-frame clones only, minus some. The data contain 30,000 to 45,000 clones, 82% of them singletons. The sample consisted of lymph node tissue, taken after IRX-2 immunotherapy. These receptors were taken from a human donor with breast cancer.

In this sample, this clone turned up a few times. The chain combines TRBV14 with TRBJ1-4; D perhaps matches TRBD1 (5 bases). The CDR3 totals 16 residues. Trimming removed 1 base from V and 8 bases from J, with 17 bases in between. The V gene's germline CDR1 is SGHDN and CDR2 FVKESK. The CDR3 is CASSQGRWGFGEKLFF. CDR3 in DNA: TGTGCCAGCAGCCAAGGTCGTTGGGGCTTTGGGGAAAAACTGTTTTTT.

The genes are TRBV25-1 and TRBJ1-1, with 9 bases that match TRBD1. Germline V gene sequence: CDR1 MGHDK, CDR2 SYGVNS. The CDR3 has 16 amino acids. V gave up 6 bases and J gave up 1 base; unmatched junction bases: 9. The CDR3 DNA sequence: TGTGCCAGCAGACCGGGACAGGGAATTTGGAACACTGAAGCTTTCTTT. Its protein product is CASRPGQGIWNTEAFF. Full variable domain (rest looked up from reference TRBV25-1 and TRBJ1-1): EADIYQTPRYLVIGTGKKITLECSQTMGHDKMYWYQQDPGMELHLIHYSYGVNSTEKGDLSSESTVSRIRTEHFPLTLESARPSHTSQYLCASRPGQGIWNTEAFFGQGTRLTVV.

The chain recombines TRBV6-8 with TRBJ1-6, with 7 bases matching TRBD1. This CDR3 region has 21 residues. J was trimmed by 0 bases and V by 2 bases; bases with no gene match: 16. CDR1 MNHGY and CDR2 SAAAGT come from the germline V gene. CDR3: CASSYALGRGQYSSYNSPLHF. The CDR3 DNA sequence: TGTGCCAGCAGTTACGCTCTTGGAAGGGGGCAATATAGCTCCTATAATTCACCCCTCCACTTT.

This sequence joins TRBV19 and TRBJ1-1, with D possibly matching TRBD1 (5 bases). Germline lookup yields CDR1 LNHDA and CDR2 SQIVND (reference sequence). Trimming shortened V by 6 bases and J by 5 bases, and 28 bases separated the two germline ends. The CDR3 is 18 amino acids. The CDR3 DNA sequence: TGTGCCAGTAGCCTAAACAGTTGGGGGGGAATGACAGAAACTGAAGCTTTCTTT. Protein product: CASSLNSWGGMTETEAFF. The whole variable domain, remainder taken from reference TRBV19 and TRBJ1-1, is DGGITQSPKYLFRKEGQNVTLSCEQNLNHDAMYWYRQDPGQGLRLIYYSQIVNDFQKGDIAEGYSVSREKKESFPLTVTSAQKNPTAFYLCASSLNSWGGMTETEAFFGQGTRLTVV.

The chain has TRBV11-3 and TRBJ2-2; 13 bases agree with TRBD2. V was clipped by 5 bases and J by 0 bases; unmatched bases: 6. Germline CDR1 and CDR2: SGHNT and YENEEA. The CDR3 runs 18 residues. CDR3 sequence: CASSQTSGGVANTGELFF. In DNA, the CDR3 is TGTGCCAGCAGCCAAACTAGCGGGGGGGTAGCGAACACCGGGGAGCTGTTTTTT.

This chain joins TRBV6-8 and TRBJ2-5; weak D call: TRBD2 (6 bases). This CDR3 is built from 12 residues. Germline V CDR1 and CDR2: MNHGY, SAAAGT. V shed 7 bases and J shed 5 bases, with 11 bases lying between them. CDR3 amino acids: CASTYGGETQYF. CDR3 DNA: TGTGCCAGCACCTACGGAGGGGAGACCCAGTACTTC.

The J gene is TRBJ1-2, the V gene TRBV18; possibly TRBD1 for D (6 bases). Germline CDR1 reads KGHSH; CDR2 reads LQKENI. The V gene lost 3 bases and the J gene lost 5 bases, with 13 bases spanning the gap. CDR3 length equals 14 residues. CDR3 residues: CASSPSSGAYGYTF. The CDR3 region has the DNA TGTGCCAGCTCACCGTCGTCAGGGGCATATGGCTACACCTTC.

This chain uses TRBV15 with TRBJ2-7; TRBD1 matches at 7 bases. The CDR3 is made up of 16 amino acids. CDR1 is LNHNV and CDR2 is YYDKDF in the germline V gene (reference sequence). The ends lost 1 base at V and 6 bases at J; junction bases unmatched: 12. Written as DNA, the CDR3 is TGTGCCACCAGCAGAGGTTGGGGCTCGGACAGGTCCGAGCAGTACTTC. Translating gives CATSRGWGSDRSEQYF. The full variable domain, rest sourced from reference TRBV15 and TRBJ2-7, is DAMVIQNPRYQVTQFGKPVTLSCSQTLNHNVMYWYQQKSSQAPKLLFHYYDKDFNNEADTPDNFQSRRPNTSFCFLDIRSPGLGDTAMYLCATSRGWGSDRSEQYFGPGTRLTVT.

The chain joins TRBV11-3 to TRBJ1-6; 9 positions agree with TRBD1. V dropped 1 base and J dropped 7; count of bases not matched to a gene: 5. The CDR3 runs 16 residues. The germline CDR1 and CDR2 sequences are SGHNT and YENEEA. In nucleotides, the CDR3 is TGTGCCAGCAGCTTAGGACAGGGGGTAAGGAATTCACCCCTCCACTTT. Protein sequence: CASSLGQGVRNSPLHF.

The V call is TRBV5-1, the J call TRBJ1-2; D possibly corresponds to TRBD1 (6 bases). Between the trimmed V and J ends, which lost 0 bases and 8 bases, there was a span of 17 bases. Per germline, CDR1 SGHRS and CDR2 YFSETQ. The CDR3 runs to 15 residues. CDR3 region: CASSLAVGRGGGYTF. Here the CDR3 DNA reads TGCGCCAGCAGCTTGGCTGTTGGCAGGGGAGGGGGCTACACCTTC.

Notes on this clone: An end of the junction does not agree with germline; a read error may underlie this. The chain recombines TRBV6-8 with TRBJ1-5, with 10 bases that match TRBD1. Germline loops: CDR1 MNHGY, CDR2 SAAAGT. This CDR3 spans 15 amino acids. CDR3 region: CAISMGQGTNQPQHF. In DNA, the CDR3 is TGTGCCATCAGTATGGGACAGGGGACCAATCAGCCCCAGCATTTT.

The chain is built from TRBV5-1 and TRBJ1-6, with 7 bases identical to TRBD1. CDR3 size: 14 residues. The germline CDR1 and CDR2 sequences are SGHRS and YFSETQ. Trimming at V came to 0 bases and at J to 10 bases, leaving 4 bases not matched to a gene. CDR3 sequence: CASSLDRGSSPLHF. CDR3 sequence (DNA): TGCGCCAGCAGCTTGGACAGGGGATCCTCACCCCTCCACTTT.

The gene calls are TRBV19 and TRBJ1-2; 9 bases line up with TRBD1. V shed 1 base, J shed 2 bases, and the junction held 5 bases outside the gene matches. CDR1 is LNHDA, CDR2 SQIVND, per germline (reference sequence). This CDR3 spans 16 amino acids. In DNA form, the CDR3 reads TGTGCCAGTAGTATAGTTGCGGGACAGGGAAACTATGGCTACACCTTC. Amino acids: CASSIVAGQGNYGYTF.

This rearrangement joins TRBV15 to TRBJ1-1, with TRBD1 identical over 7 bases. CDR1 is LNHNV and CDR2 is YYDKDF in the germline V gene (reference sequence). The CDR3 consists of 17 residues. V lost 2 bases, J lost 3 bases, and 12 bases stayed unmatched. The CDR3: CATSRPWPKRGHTEAFF. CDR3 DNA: TGTGCCACCAGCAGACCCTGGCCCAAAAGGGGGCACACTGAAGCTTTCTTT.

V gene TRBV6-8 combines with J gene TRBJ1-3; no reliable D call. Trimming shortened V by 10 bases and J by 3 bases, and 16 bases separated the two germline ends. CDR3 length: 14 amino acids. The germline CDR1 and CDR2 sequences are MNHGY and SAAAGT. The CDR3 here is CATTRTDDGNTIYF. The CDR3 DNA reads TGTGCCACCACTCGGACCGACGATGGAAACACCATATATTTT.

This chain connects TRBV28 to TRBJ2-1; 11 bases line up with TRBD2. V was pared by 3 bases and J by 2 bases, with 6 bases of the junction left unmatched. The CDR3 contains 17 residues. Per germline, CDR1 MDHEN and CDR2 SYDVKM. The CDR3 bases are TGTGCCAGCAGTTTGGGATTAGCGGGGGGGCCCTACAATGAGCAGTTCTTC. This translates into CASSLGLAGGPYNEQFF.

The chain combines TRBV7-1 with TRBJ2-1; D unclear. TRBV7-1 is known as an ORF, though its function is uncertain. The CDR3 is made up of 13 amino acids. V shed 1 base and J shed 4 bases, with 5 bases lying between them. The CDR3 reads CASSSDNYNEQFF. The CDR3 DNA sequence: TGTGCCAGCAGCTCAGACAATTACAATGAGCAGTTCTTC.

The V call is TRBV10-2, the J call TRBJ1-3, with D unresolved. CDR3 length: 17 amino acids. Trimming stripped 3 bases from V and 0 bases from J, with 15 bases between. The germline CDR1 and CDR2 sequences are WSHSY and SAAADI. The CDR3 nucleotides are TGCGCCAGCAGTGACCCTCGGACCGAGAGCTCTGGAAACACCATATATTTT. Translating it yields CASSDPRTESSGNTIYF.

As DNA, the CDR3 is TGTGCCAGCAGCTTAGCGAATGGAAACACCATATATTTT. Protein: CASSLANGNTIYF. The chain links TRBV7-4 to TRBJ1-3, with D uncertain. The CDR3 is 13 amino acids. Trimming removed 0 bases at V and 3 bases at J, with 3 bases between. Germline CDR1 is SGHVT and CDR2 is SQSDAQ.

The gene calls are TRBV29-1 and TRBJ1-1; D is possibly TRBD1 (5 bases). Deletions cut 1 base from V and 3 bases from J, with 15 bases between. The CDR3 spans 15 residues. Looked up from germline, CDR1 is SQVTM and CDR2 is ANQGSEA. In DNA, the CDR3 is TGCAGCGTTGAAGGACCCGGGGCGGGCGACACTGAAGCTTTCTTT. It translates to CSVEGPGAGDTEAFF.